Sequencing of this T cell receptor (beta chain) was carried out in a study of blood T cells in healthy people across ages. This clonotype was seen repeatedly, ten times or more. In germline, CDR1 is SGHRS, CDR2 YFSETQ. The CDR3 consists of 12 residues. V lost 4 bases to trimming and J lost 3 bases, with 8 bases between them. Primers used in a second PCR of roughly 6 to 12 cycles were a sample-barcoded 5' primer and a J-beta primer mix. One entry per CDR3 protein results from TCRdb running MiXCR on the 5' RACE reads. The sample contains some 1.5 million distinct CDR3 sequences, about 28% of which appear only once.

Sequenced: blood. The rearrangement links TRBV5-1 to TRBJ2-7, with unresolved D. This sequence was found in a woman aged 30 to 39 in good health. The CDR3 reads CASSHSLYEQYF. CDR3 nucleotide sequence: TGCGCCAGCAGCCATTCACTCTACGAGCAGTACTTC.